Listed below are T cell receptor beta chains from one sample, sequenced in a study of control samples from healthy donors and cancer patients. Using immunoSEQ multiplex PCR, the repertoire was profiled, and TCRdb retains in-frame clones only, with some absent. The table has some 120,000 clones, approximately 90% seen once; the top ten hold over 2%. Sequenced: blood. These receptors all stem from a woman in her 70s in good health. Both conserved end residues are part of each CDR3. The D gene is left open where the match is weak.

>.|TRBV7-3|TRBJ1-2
CASSQKPLEGYTF
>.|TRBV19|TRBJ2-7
CASSNSPLAEQYF
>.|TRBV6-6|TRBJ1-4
CASRAVPEKLFF
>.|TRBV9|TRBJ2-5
CASSVGLLQETQYF
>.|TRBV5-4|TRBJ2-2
CASSLAPGGTGGELFF
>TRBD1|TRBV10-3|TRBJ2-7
CAISESGTGGGQYF
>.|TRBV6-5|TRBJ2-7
CASSLGAAQYEQYF
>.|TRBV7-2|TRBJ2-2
CASSFYRAGNTGELFF
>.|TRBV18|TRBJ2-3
CASSSTGIDTDTQYF
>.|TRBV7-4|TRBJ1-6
CASIPGFNNSPLHF